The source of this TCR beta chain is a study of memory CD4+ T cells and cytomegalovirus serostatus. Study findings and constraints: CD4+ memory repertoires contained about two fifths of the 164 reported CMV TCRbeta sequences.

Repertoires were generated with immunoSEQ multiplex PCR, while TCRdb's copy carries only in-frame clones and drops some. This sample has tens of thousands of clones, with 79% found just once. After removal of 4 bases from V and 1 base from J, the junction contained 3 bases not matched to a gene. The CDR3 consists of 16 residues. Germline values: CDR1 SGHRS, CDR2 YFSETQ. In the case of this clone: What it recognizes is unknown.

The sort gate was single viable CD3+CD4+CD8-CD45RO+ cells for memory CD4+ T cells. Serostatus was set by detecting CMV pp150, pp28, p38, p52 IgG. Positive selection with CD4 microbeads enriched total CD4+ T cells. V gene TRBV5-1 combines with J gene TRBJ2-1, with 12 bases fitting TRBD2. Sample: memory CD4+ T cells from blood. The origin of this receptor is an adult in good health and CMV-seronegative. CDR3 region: CASSLTSGSSYNEQFF. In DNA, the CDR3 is TGCGCCAGCAGCCTGACTAGCGGGAGTTCCTACAATGAGCAGTTCTTC.